This TCR beta chain was recorded in a study of blood T cell repertoires in COVID-19. At the level of the study: Acute and convalescent COVID-19 samples came from the United States, Italy and Spain. PBMCs, B-cell-depleted T cells, or T cells provided the cDNA or gDNA that made up the material.

The CDR3 runs 16 residues. V lost 1 base to trimming and J lost 6 bases; unmatched junction nucleotides: 10. The V gene's germline CDR1 is SGHAT and CDR2 FQNNGV. In the original workflow: Using reference gene primer amplification, nucleated cell counts were estimated. The data were produced by immunoSEQ multiplex PCR, yet TCRdb's version contains in-frame clones alone and is incomplete. V, J and clone size derive from that table, while D and trimming were established from the DNA sequence. The profile shows about 200,000 clones, around 85% of them singletons. Sequencing was performed on peripheral blood. The TCR originated in a woman of 80 years or more with acute or convalescent COVID-19. This rearrangement joins TRBV11-2 to TRBJ2-3, with 7 bases matching TRBD1. The CDR3 spells CASSLVGTVIPDTQYF. The CDR3 nucleotides read TGTGCCAGCAGCTTAGTCGGGACAGTAATACCGGATACGCAGTATTTT.